These T cell receptor beta chains were read from a single sample in a study of regulatory T cells in long-lasting Graves disease. TCRdb fed the multiplex PCR reads into MiXCR, producing one record per CDR3 protein. The sample has about 420,000 distinct CDR3 sequences, over 15% seen once; the top ten hold 20% to 25%. This sample also belongs to another study, concerning T cells in Graves' hyperthyroidism and ophthalmopathy.

Material: peripheral blood mononuclear cells (PBMCs), obtained at new diagnosis, from a patient treated with antithyroid drugs. All receptors derive from a woman in her late teens or twenties with Graves disease. The CDR3 runs from the conserved cysteine through the conserved F or W. The D gene is left open where the match is weak. Expanded clones are given a class, and other clones once, few, many or no size at all.

J,V,size,D,CDR3,DNA
TRBJ2-7,TRBV5-1,NA,NA,CASSFVSGSSYEQYF,TGCGCCAGCAGCTTTGTTAGCGGTAGCTCCTACGAGCAGTACTTC
TRBJ2-7,TRBV27,NA,NA,CASSLFRQSHEQYF,TGTGCCAGCAGTTTATTTAGACAGTCCCACGAGCAGTACTTC
TRBJ2-3,TRBV7-2,many,NA,CASSSPIPISTDTQYF,TGTGCCAGCAGCTCTCCTATCCCGATTAGCACAGATACGCAGTATTTT
TRBJ2-3,TRBV7-9,many,TRBD2,CASSLLAATDTQYF,TGTGCCAGCAGCTTACTAGCGGCCACAGATACGCAGTATTTT
TRBJ2-2,TRBV7-2,few,TRBD2,CASSLHAGVLNTGELFF,TGTGCCAGCAGCCTACATGCGGGAGTACTCAACACCGGGGAGCTGTTTTTT
TRBJ1-1,TRBV4-3,few,NA,CASSQRGWDTEAFF,TGCGCCAGCAGCCAGAGGGGATGGGACACTGAAGCTTTCTTT
TRBJ2-4,TRBV20-1,few,NA,CSAVPTVNIQYF,TGCAGTGCTGTCCCCACGGTAAACATTCAGTACTTC
TRBJ1-1,TRBV20-1,many,NA,CSVHGPENTEAFF,TGCAGTGTCCATGGTCCCGAGAACACTGAAGCTTTCTTT
TRBJ1-1,TRBV6-2/TRBV6-3,many,NA,CASSWSPGELNTEAFF,TGTGCCAGCAGTTGGTCCCCCGGGGAACTGAACACTGAAGCTTTCTTT
TRBJ2-7,TRBV5-4,NA,TRBD1,CASSTGQVTAYEQYF,TGTGCCAGCAGCACCGGACAGGTGACCGCCTACGAGCAGTACTTC
TRBJ1-2,TRBV29-1,few,TRBD1,CSVRQGGGYTF,TGCAGCGTTCGGCAGGGGGGAGGCTACACCTTC
TRBJ2-7,TRBV18,many,TRBD1,CASSPYLGTGGYEQYF,TGTGCCAGCTCACCGTATCTTGGGACAGGGGGATACGAGCAGTACTTC
TRBJ2-1,TRBV2,few,TRBD2,CASSEERGGGEQFF,TGTGCCAGCAGTGAGGAGCGGGGGGGTGGGGAGCAGTTCTTC
TRBJ2-7,TRBV5-6,NA,NA,CASSYKRKGRDYEQYF,TGTGCCAGCAGCTACAAACGTAAAGGGCGGGACTACGAGCAGTACTTC
TRBJ2-1,TRBV29-1,many,TRBD2,CSFDHPSSGRSDNEQFF,TGCAGCTTCGACCACCCATCGAGCGGGAGATCTGACAATGAGCAGTTCTTC
TRBJ2-1,TRBV9,many,NA,CASSVATMLGRDEQFF,TGTGCCAGCAGCGTAGCTACTATGTTGGGGCGGGATGAGCAGTTCTTC
TRBJ2-1,TRBV11-2,many,NA,CASSIQGLGNEQFF,TGTGCCAGCAGTATTCAGGGGCTAGGCAATGAGCAGTTCTTC
TRBJ1-2,TRBV14,NA,TRBD1,CASSLTGGFGYTF,TGTGCCAGCAGCTTAACAGGGGGCTTTGGCTACACCTTC
TRBJ1-2,TRBV2,few,NA,CASRLDLAGGYTF,TGTGCCAGCAGACTGGACCTCGCAGGAGGCTACACCTTC
TRBJ1-2,TRBV5-5,few,NA,CASSLVRQADYGYTF,TGTGCCAGCAGCTTGGTAAGACAGGCCGACTATGGCTACACCTTC
TRBJ2-1,TRBV7-9,many,NA,CASTPLDNEQFF,TGTGCCAGCACCCCCCTCGACAATGAGCAGTTCTTC
TRBJ1-1,TRBV28,many,TRBD1,CASSFFAGGTEAFF,TGTGCCAGCAGTTTTTTTGCAGGGGGCACTGAAGCTTTCTTT
TRBJ2-3,TRBV28,many,TRBD2,CASSPIAGGGTDTQYF,TGTGCCAGCAGTCCCATAGCGGGAGGGGGCACAGATACGCAGTATTTT
TRBJ2-7,TRBV27,few,TRBD2,CASSTRGRVPYEQYF,TGTGCCAGCAGTACCCGCGGGAGGGTCCCCTACGAGCAGTACTTC
TRBJ2-7,TRBV6-1,few,NA,CATEWGTYEQYF,TGTGCCACCGAGTGGGGGACCTACGAGCAGTACTTC
TRBJ2-7,TRBV10-2,many,NA,CATSVTNYEQYF,TGCGCCACGAGTGTCACCAACTACGAGCAGTACTTC
TRBJ2-1,TRBV6-1,few,TRBD1,CASSPGTGIDNEQFF,TGTGCCAGCAGTCCCGGGACAGGGATTGACAATGAGCAGTTCTTC
TRBJ2-5,TRBV2,NA,NA,CASSWGQGPETQYF,TGTGCCAGCAGTTGGGGGCAGGGCCCAGAGACCCAGTACTTC
TRBJ1-1,TRBV11-3,many,NA,CASSLRQLSNMNTEAFF,TGTGCCAGCAGCCTACGACAGCTAAGTAATATGAACACTGAAGCTTTCTTT
TRBJ1-1,TRBV14,NA,NA,CASSQVRQMNTEAFF,TGTGCCAGCAGCCAAGTTCGACAGATGAACACTGAAGCTTTCTTT
TRBJ2-7,TRBV7-2,many,NA,CASSLEAFEQYF,TGTGCCAGCAGCTTAGAAGCTTTCGAGCAGTACTTC
TRBJ2-3,TRBV6-1,many,TRBD2,CASRTSGIGTDTQYF,TGTGCCAGCAGAACAAGCGGGATTGGCACAGATACGCAGTATTTT
TRBJ1-1,TRBV2,many,NA,CASSFGAWGTEAFF,TGTGCCAGCTCCTTCGGGGCGTGGGGCACTGAAGCTTTCTTT
TRBJ2-3,TRBV6-2/TRBV6-3,NA,TRBD2,CASSYSMGGRETDTQYF,TGTGCCAGCAGTTACTCGATGGGCGGGAGGGAGACAGATACGCAGTATTTT
TRBJ2-1,TRBV9,few,TRBD2,CASSVSMTSGANEQFF,TGTGCCAGCAGCGTTAGTATGACTAGCGGGGCCAATGAGCAGTTCTTC
TRBJ1-1,TRBV6-5,NA,NA,CASSYTQRGVTEAFF,TGTGCCAGCAGTTACACTCAACGGGGGGTCACTGAAGCTTTCTTT